The 9 T cell receptor beta chains given below trace back to one sample, sequenced in a study of blood T cell repertoires in COVID-19. Method: immunoSEQ multiplex PCR; TCRdb's copy keeps in-frame clones and lacks some. The sample yields about 59,000 clones, about nine tenths seen once. The sequencing sample was made of peripheral blood. Receptor source: a human donor in a cohort sampled during active COVID-19.

With respect to this clone: The sample carries other DNA sequences with the same CDR3. The V call is TRBV7-9, the J call TRBJ2-3; TRBD2 matches 7 bases. CDR3 size: 14 residues. Trimming took 5 bases from V and 2 from J; bases not matched to a gene: 4. Germline V gene lookup returns CDR1 SEHNR and CDR2 FQNEAQ (reference sequence). The CDR3 coding sequence is TGTGCCAGCAGCGGGCGGGGGTCCACAGATACGCAGTATTTT. Its protein product is CASSGRGSTDTQYF.

The gene calls are TRBV9 and TRBJ1-6; D gene ambiguous. Germline V gene lookup returns CDR1 SGDLS and CDR2 YYNGEE. The ends were cut back, 3 bases at V and 11 bases at J, with 12 bases in the middle. The CDR3 extends over 13 amino acids. The chain's CDR3 is CASSAAGTTPLHF. The CDR3 coding sequence is TGTGCCAGCAGCGCCGCGGGTACGACACCCCTCCACTTT.

The chain carries TRBV6-2 or TRBV6-3 and TRBJ2-1; maybe TRBD2 (6 bases). Between the trimmed V and J ends, which lost 2 bases and 10 bases, there was a span of 18 bases. The germline gives CDR1 MNHEY, CDR2 SVGEGT. This CDR3 has 15 residues. CDR3 DNA: TGTGCCAGCAGTTACCGGGACTCCCGTGTGGGGGAGCAGTTCTTC. Encoded protein: CASSYRDSRVGEQFF.

J is TRBJ2-2 and V is TRBV7-2, with D possibly matching TRBD2 (6 bases). V was trimmed by 5 bases and J by 6 bases, leaving 13 bases between them. Germline V gene data show CDR1 as SGHTA and CDR2 as FQGNSA. The CDR3 spans 14 residues. CDR3: CASSRMAGPGELFF. The CDR3 region has the DNA TGTGCCAGCAGCCGTATGGCGGGGCCCGGGGAGCTGTTTTTT.

The rearrangement uses TRBV19 and TRBJ1-5; D gene ambiguous. Germline values: CDR1 LNHDA, CDR2 SQIVND (reference sequence). V lost 4 bases, J lost 3 bases, and 13 bases lay in between. The CDR3 runs to 15 residues. CDR3 protein: CASSTDHSHNQPQHF. DNA for the CDR3: TGTGCCAGTAGTACAGACCACTCCCACAATCAGCCCCAGCATTTT.

The chain joins TRBV18 to TRBJ2-1, with D maybe TRBD2 (5 bases). V lost 3 bases and J lost 5, with 17 bases in between. CDR1 and CDR2 from the germline V gene are KGHSH and LQKENI. The CDR3 is 16 amino acids. The CDR3 nucleotides read TGTGCCAGCTCACCGTCCCTCGGACTCGGAAACAATGAGCAGTTCTTC. Translated, it gives CASSPSLGLGNNEQFF. The variable domain in full, completed from reference TRBV18 and TRBJ2-1, reads NAGVMQNPRHLVRRRGQEARLRCSPMKGHSHVYWYRQLPEEGLKFMVYLQKENIIDESGMPKERFSAEFPKEGPSILRIQQVVRGDSAAYFCASSPSLGLGNNEQFFGPGTRLTVL.

The chain is built from TRBV28 and TRBJ1-5; perhaps TRBD1 as D (5 bases). The CDR3 sequence is 14 residues long. CDR1 is MDHEN and CDR2 is SYDVKM in the germline V gene. Trimming left V 8 bases short and J 2 bases short, with 13 bases between. In DNA, the CDR3 is TGTGCCAGCCTAGGGGAAAGGGGCAATCAGCCCCAGCATTTT. Protein product: CASLGERGNQPQHF.

The chain has TRBV6-1 and TRBJ2-5; a weak D match, TRBD2 (5 bases). Trimming took 0 bases from V and 11 from J, leaving 25 bases between them. The length of the CDR3 is 17 residues. CDR1 and CDR2 (germline): MNHNS, SASEGT. The CDR3 DNA sequence: TGTGCCAGCAGTGAAGCGCAAGTGGGGAGCCCTCCCTTTCGTCAGTACTTC. Translating it yields CASSEAQVGSPPFRQYF.

This clone appeared once. The chain employs TRBV24-1 and TRBJ2-5; TRBD1 matches at 12 bases. Trimming at V came to 4 bases and at J to 4 bases, leaving 6 bases not matched to a gene. The CDR3 runs 16 residues. Germline values: CDR1 KGHDR, CDR2 SFDVKD. The CDR3 loop is CATSDPGTGGGETQYF. DNA for the CDR3: TGTGCCACCAGTGACCCAGGGACAGGGGGCGGAGAGACCCAGTACTTC.